Included here is one T cell receptor (beta chain) sequence, with context. The record originates from a study of shared clonotypes between healthy human individuals. The authors distributed each subset's genomic DNA evenly over several immunoSEQ plates. Repertoires were generated with immunoSEQ multiplex PCR, while TCRdb's copy carries only in-frame clones and drops some. This table holds some 660,000 clones, around 73% found once. Trimming left V 5 bases short and J 2 bases short, with 11 bases between. The CDR3 totals 14 residues. CDR1 is SEHNR, CDR2 FQNEAQ, per germline (reference sequence). This TCR derives from a woman aged 25-40 years in good health. Input material: memory CD4+ T cells sorted from blood. Subset here: CD45RA-negative fraction. The chain is built from TRBV7-9 and TRBJ2-3; D is unresolved. The CDR3: CASSLSIPTDTQYF. In DNA, the CDR3 is TGTGCCAGCAGCCTCAGTATCCCCACAGATACGCAGTATTTT.